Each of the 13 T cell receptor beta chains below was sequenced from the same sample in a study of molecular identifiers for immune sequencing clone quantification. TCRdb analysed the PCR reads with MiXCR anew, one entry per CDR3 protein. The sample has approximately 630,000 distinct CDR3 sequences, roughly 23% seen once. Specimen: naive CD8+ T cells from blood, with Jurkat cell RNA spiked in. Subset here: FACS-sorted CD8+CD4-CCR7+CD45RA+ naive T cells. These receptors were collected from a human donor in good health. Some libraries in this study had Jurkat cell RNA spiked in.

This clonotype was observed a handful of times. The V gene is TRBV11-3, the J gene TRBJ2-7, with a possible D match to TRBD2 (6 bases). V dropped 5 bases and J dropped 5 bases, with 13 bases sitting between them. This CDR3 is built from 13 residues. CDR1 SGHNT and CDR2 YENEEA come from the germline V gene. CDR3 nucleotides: TGTGCCAGCAGCCGACGGGGGTCCAACGAGCAGTACTTC. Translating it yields CASSRRGSNEQYF.

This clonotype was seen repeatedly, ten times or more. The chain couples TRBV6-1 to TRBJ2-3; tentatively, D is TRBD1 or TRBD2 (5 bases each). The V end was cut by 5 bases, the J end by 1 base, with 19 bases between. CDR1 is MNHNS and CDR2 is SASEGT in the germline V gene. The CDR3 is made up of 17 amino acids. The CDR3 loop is CASSLTGASLGTDTQYF. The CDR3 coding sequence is TGTGCCAGCAGTCTAACCGGGGCTTCACTCGGCACAGATACGCAGTATTTT.

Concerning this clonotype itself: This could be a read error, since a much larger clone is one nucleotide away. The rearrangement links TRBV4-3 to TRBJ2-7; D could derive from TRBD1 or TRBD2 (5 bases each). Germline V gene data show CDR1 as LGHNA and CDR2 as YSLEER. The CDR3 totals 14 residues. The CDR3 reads CASSQDLWGYERYF. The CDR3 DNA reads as TGCGCCAGCAGCCAAGACCTCTGGGGGTACGAGCGGTACTTC.

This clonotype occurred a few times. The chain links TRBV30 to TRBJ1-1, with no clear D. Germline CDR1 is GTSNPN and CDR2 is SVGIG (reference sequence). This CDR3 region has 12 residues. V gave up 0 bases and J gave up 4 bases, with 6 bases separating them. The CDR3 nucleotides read TGTGCCTGGAGTGTACACGGCACTGAAGCTTTCTTT. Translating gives CAWSVHGTEAFF.

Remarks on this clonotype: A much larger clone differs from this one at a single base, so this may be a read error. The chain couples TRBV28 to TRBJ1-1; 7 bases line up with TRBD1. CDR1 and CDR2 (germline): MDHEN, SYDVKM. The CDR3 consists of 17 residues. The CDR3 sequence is CASRVRGRGEGITEACF. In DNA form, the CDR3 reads TGTGCCAGCAGAGTAAGGGGGCGAGGGGAAGGTATCACTGAAGCTTGCTTT. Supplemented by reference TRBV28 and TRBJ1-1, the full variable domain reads DVKVTQSSRYLVKRTGEKVFLECVQDMDHENMFWYRQDPGLGLRLIYFSYDVKMKEKGDIPEGYSVSREKKERFSLILESASTNQTSMYLCASRVRGRGEGITEACFGQGTRLTVV.

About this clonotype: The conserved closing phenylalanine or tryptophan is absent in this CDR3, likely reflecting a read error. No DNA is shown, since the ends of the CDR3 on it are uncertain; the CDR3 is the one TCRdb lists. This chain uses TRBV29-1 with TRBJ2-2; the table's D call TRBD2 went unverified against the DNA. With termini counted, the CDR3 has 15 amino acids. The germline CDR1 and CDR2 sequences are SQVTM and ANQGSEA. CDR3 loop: CSVEQLAGMAGELLV.

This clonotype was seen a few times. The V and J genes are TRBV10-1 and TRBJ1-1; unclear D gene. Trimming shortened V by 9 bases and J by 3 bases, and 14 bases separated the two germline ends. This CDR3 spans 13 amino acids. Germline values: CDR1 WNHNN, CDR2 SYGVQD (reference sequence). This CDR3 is CASKDSAYTEAFF. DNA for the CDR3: TGCGCCAGTAAAGACTCCGCGTACACTGAAGCTTTCTTT.

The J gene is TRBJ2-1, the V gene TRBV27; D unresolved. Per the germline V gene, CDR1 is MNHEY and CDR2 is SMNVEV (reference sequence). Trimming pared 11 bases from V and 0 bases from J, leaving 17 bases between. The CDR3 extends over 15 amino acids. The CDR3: CAARTDGYSYNEQFF. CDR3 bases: TGTGCCGCCCGAACGGACGGGTACTCCTACAATGAGCAGTTCTTC.

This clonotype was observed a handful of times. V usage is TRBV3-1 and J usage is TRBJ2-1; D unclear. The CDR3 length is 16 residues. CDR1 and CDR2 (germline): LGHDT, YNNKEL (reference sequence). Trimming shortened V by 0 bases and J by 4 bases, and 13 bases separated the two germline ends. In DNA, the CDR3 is TGTGCCAGCAGCCAAGATTACGGAGAGCTATACAATGAGCAGTTCTTC. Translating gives CASSQDYGELYNEQFF.

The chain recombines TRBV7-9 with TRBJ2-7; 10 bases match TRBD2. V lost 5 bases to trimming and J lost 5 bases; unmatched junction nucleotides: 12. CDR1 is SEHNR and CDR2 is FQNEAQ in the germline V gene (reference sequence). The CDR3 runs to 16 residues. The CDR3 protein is CASSTKLAGGSHEQYF. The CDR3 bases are TGTGCCAGCAGCACCAAATTAGCGGGAGGTTCCCACGAGCAGTACTTC.

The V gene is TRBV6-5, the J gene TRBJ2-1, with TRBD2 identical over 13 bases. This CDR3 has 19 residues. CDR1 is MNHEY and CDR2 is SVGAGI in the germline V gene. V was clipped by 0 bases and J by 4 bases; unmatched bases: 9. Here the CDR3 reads CASSYSATSGGGLYNEQFF. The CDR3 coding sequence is TGTGCCAGCAGTTACTCCGCCACTAGCGGGGGGGGCCTATACAATGAGCAGTTCTTC.

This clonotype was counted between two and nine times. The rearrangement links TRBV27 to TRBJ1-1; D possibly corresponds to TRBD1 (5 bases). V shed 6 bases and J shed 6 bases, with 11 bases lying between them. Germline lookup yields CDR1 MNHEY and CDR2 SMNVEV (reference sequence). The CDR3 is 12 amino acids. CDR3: CASRTQEAEAFF. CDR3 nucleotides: TGTGCCAGCAGGACACAGGAGGCTGAAGCTTTCTTT.

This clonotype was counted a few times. Written as DNA, the CDR3 is TGTGCCAGCAGTGCGGGGTCAGGTGGGGGCTATGGCTACACCTTC. Its protein product is CASSAGSGGGYGYTF. The V and J genes are TRBV9 and TRBJ1-2; TRBD1 might be the D (5 bases). V gave up 5 bases and J gave up 4 bases, with 18 bases separating them. CDR3 length: 15 residues. CDR1 is SGDLS, CDR2 YYNGEE, per germline.